Listed below are T cell receptor beta chains from one sample, sequenced in a study of identical twins. TCRdb redid the calling of the 5' RACE reads with MiXCR, one entry per CDR3 protein. This table holds around 250,000 distinct CDR3 sequences, roughly 13% found once. The same data also went into a second study, on yellow fever vaccine responses in identical twins.

The sequencing sample was made of memory (CD45RO+) T cells sorted from blood. The receptor set was obtained from a woman younger than 30 in good health. Both conserved end residues are part of each CDR3. D genes are given only for firm matches. Not every row has a clone size; where given, it reads once, few, many or a size class.

V	D	size	J	DNA	CDR3
TRBV7-2	.	many	TRBJ2-1	TGTGCCAGCAGCTTAGAGGGCAGGGCTTACTACAATGAGCAGTTCTTC	CASSLEGRAYYNEQFF
TRBV2	.	.	TRBJ1-2	TGTGCCAGCCTTCAACGGGATTTAAACTATGGCTACACCTTC	CASLQRDLNYGYTF
TRBV10-3	TRBD2	.	TRBJ2-3	TGTGCCACCGAGGGCGGGAGGAGGGATACGCAGTATTTT	CATEGGRRDTQYF
TRBV20-1	.	.	TRBJ2-2	TGCAGTGCTAGGTCCCGGGACATCACCGGGGAGCTGTTTTTT	CSARSRDITGELFF
TRBV12-3/TRBV12-4	TRBD1	.	TRBJ2-2	TGTGCCAGCAGTGGGGATATGGCAGGGGGATTATCCGGGGAGCTGTTTTTT	CASSGDMAGGLSGELFF
TRBV4-2	.	.	TRBJ2-1	TGTGCCAGCAGCCAAGACTGGCGCCAGGGGTCCTACAATGAGCAGATCTTC	CASSQDWRQGSYNEQIF
TRBV29-1	.	.	TRBJ2-7	TGCAGCGGTCAGACAGAAAGCTACGAGCAGTACTTC	CSGQTESYEQYF
TRBV2	.	few	TRBJ1-4	TGTGCCAGCAGTGAAGGGAGGGTTGGTGAAAAACTGTTTTTT	CASSEGRVGEKLFF
TRBV5-6	TRBD1	few	TRBJ1-5	TGTGCCAGCAGCACACAGGGGGGTCGGGGCAATCAGCCCCAGCATTTT	CASSTQGGRGNQPQHF
TRBV29-1	.	many	TRBJ2-7	TGCAGCGTTGAGGGAGGGGGCAACGAGCAGTACTTC	CSVEGGGNEQYF
TRBV18	TRBD1	.	TRBJ2-7	TGTGCCAGCTCACCAAAACCGGGACAGGGAGGCTACGAGCAGTACTTC	CASSPKPGQGGYEQYF
TRBV6-5	.	many	TRBJ1-3	TGTGCCAGCAGTTACAGCCAGTGGAAGGGCCGACCTGGAAACACCATATATTTT	CASSYSQWKGRPGNTIYF
TRBV11-2	TRBD2	few	TRBJ2-5	TGTGCCAGCAGCTTAGGGGCTAGCGGGTACCAAGAGACCCAGTACTTC	CASSLGASGYQETQYF
TRBV9	.	.	TRBJ2-2	TGTGCCAGCAGCGTAGGGCAGGGACGGAAGAACACCGGGGAGCTGTTTTTT	CASSVGQGRKNTGELFF
TRBV7-8	TRBD2	many	TRBJ2-7	TGTGCCAGCAGCCATCCGGGACTAGGCCTTAATGAGCAGTACTTC	CASSHPGLGLNEQYF
TRBV20-1	.	few	TRBJ1-3	TGCAGTGCTAGCCGGGGGGACGGAAACACCATATATTTT	CSASRGDGNTIYF
TRBV11-1	.	.	TRBJ2-1	TGTGCCAGCAGCCTATATAAATTACGGGCGTCGATATACAATGAGCAGTTCTTC	CASSLYKLRASIYNEQFF
TRBV20-1	.	few	TRBJ2-1	TGCAGTGCCCCAGGGGCCGACTCCTACAATGAGCAGTTCTTC	CSAPGADSYNEQFF
TRBV7-2	.	.	TRBJ2-7	TGTGCCAGCAGCCCAATGACAGCCTCCTACGAGCAGTACTTC	CASSPMTASYEQYF